The clone carrying this T cell receptor (beta chain) occurred once. Its antigen is not identified. Graft donor-derived T-allo10 cells were described as host-alloantigen-specific, anergic, and alloantigen-specifically suppressive. The CDR3 totals 12 residues. Germline V gene lookup returns CDR1 SQVTM and CDR2 ANQGSEA. Trimming shortened V by 5 bases and J by 4 bases, and 11 bases separated the two germline ends. Via MiXCR, TCRdb re-called the reads, giving one row per CDR3 protein. Seen here are roughly 71,000 distinct CDR3 sequences, about 60% observed once, and the top ten hold around 7.6%. This sample was included in a study of type 1 regulatory T cells. Looking at the study overall: This in vitro CD4 product, T-allo10, is enriched for Tr1 cells and alloantigen-specific.

This sequence originates from a human donor in good health. The source material was cultured T cells, either the whole culture or a sorted T cell fraction (not recorded which). The subset: Tr1-enriched cell product generated in vitro against host alloantigens. The chain uses TRBV29-1 and TRBJ2-5, with D unresolved. For the CDR3, the DNA is TGCAGCGTTTGGGCAGGTGGAGAGACCCAGTACTTC. It encodes CSVWAGGETQYF.